This TCR beta chain derives from a study of Tregs in tolerant kidney transplant recipients. Broader study findings: Validation in larger populations is needed because few patients were studied.

Notes on this clone: Its specificity is not known.

TCRdb's table, derived via immunoSEQ multiplex PCR, lists solely in-frame clones and lacks some. Of tens of thousands of clones detected, around 95% appear once; the ten largest clones hold about 0.41%. Per the germline V gene, CDR1 is MNHNS and CDR2 is SASEGT. CDR3 size: 19 residues. With V trimmed by 4 bases and J by 0 bases, 11 bases remained unmatched. This TCR came from a human donor in good health. Sequenced: Tregs from blood cultured with allogeneic cells. J is TRBJ2-3 and V is TRBV6-1; 12 bases line up with TRBD2. The CDR3 loop reads CASSAGLAGRSPSTDTQYF. The CDR3 region has the DNA TGTGCCAGCAGTGCCGGACTAGCGGGACGATCCCCTAGCACAGATACGCAGTATTTT.